The 6 T cell receptor beta chains presented below share a single source sample, sequenced in a study of blood T cells in healthy people across ages. A J-beta primer mix and a sample-barcoded 5' primer were used in a second PCR of about 7 to 12 cycles. TCRdb recomputed calls from the 5' RACE reads with MiXCR, one row per CDR3 protein. The data show 750,000 to 950,000 distinct CDR3 sequences, about 27% seen once. These records were also assigned to another study, of T cells of mothers and their children.

Sequenced sample: blood. The receptors come from a woman aged 40 to 50 in good health.

The rearrangement links TRBV29-1 to TRBJ1-2; a weak D match, TRBD1 (6 bases). The CDR3 sequence is 13 residues long. The germline gives CDR1 SQVTM, CDR2 ANQGSEA. The V gene lost 0 bases and the J gene lost 8 bases, with 13 bases spanning the gap. This CDR3 reads CSVEDRGAKGYTF. The CDR3 DNA is TGCAGCGTTGAAGATCGGGGGGCTAAGGGCTACACCTTC.

This chain's CDR3 is CASSSPDRRTTEAFF. The CDR3 DNA reads as TGTGCCAGCAGCTCCCCGGACAGGCGGACCACTGAAGCTTTCTTT. V is TRBV7-2 and J is TRBJ1-1; 7 bases are a match to TRBD1. The CDR3 has 15 residues. V trimming: 4 bases; J trimming: 4 bases; junction bases outside the gene matches: 9. In germline, CDR1 is SGHTA, CDR2 FQGNSA.

This clonotype was seen many times. The CDR3 loop reads CASSLFNSGGGTDTQYF. CDR3 nucleotide sequence: TGTGCCAGCAGTCTCTTCAATTCTGGCGGGGGAACAGATACGCAGTATTTT. The gene calls are TRBV6-4 and TRBJ2-3; 7 bases are a match to TRBD2. There are 17 residues in the CDR3. The V segment lost 5 bases and the J segment 3 bases; nucleotides outside the gene matches: 14. Germline-derived CDR1 and CDR2 are MRHNA and SNTAGT.

This clonotype was seen many times. The V and J genes are TRBV5-1 and TRBJ2-3; D remains ambiguous. The V end was cut by 0 bases, the J end by 5 bases, with 1 base between. The CDR3 covers 11 residues. Germline assignment: CDR1 SGHRS and CDR2 YFSETQ. CDR3 in DNA: TGCGCCAGCAGCTTGGAAGATACGCAGTATTTT. Translated: CASSLEDTQYF.

This clonotype was recorded a few times. V and J are TRBV5-5 and TRBJ2-3; D could derive from TRBD1 or TRBD2 (5 bases each). The germline V gene has CDR1 SGHKS and CDR2 YYEKEE (reference sequence). The length of the CDR3 is 14 residues. V shed 6 bases and J shed 3 bases, with 14 bases lying between them. The CDR3 bases are TGTGCCAGCACCAAGATGGGGGTTACAGATACGCAGTATTTT. It codes for CASTKMGVTDTQYF.

This clonotype was counted only a few times. The genes are TRBV2 and TRBJ2-5; D ambiguous. The CDR3 is made up of 15 amino acids. Trimming pared 7 bases from V and 2 bases from J, leaving 17 bases between. Germline-derived CDR1 and CDR2 are SNHLY and FYNNEI. This CDR3 reads CASTKLNREQETQYF. DNA for the CDR3: TGTGCCAGCACCAAGTTAAATAGGGAACAAGAGACCCAGTACTTC. Drawing the rest from reference TRBV2 and TRBJ2-5, the complete variable domain is EPEVTQTPSHQVTQMGQEVILRCVPISNHLYFYWYRQILGQKVEFLVSFYNNEISEKSEIFDDQFSVERPDGSNFTLKIRSTKLEDSAMYFCASTKLNREQETQYFGPGTRLLVL.